This TCR beta chain was found in a study of blood T cell repertoires in COVID-19. Germline CDR1 reads MGHRA; CDR2 reads YSYEKL. Deletions cut 4 bases from V and 8 bases from J, with 23 bases between. The CDR3 has 16 residues. In the authors' workflow: Amplification of reference gene primers was used by the study to estimate nucleated cell counts. Here immunoSEQ multiplex PCR was the method, and the copy in TCRdb shows in-frame clones only, minus some. From that table come the V and J calls and clone size; the DNA was used to work out D and trimming. This repertoire shows around 210,000 clones, approximately 82% found once; its top ten account for less than 15%.

The source of this sequence is a human donor in a cohort sampled during active COVID-19. The genes are TRBV4-1 and TRBJ1-2; D perhaps matches TRBD1 (6 bases). Sequencing was done on a sample of peripheral blood. For the CDR3, the DNA is TGCGCCAGCAGCCGCAAACGCCTAGGGGGGGCGGACGGCTACACCTTC. This codes for CASSRKRLGGADGYTF.